This entry concerns a single TCR beta chain. The sample belongs to a study of blood T cell repertoires in COVID-19. About the study: From the United States, Italy and Spain came samples of acute and convalescent COVID-19.

Some clones are missing from TCRdb's copy, which holds only in-frame ones; the method was immunoSEQ multiplex PCR. The sample lists some 140,000 clones, roughly four fifths seen once, with about 12% in the top ten. V shed 5 bases and J 4 bases; nucleotides not matched to a gene: 11. The CDR3 sequence is 17 residues long. Germline lookup yields CDR1 PRHDT and CDR2 FYEKMQ (reference sequence). The source of this sequence is a woman aged 55-70 years with COVID-19, enrolled during active disease. The J gene is TRBJ2-2, the V gene TRBV13; 9 bases match TRBD2. Material: peripheral blood. For the CDR3, the DNA is TGTGCCAGCAGCCCGCGGGAGGGTAGGGTCTCCACCGGGGAGCTGTTTTTT. This codes for CASSPREGRVSTGELFF.